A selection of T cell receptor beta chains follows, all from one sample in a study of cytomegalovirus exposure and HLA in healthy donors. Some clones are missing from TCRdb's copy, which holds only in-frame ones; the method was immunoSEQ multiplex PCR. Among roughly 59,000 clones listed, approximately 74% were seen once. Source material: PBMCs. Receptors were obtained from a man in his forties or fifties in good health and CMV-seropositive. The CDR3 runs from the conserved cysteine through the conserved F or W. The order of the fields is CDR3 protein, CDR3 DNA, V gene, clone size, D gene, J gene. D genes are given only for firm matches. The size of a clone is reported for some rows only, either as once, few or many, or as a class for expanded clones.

CDR3 protein: CASSLKGQGITGELFF
CDR3 DNA: TGTGCCAGCAGCTTAAAAGGACAGGGAATCACCGGGGAGCTGTTTTTT
V gene: TRBV11-3
clone size: NA
D gene: TRBD1
J gene: TRBJ2-2

CDR3 protein: CASSLGQLATNEKLFF
CDR3 DNA: TGTGCCAGCAGCTTAGGACAGCTTGCAACTAATGAAAAACTGTTTTTT
V gene: TRBV5-6
clone size: NA
D gene: NA
J gene: TRBJ1-4

CDR3 protein: CASFPGAGNTIYF
CDR3 DNA: TGTGCTTCATTCCCAGGGGCTGGAAACACCATATATTTT
V gene: TRBV30
clone size: once
D gene: NA
J gene: TRBJ1-3

CDR3 protein: CAWSRQGREKLFF
CDR3 DNA: TGTGCCTGGAGCAGACAGGGACGGGAAAAACTGTTTTTT
V gene: TRBV30
clone size: few
D gene: TRBD1
J gene: TRBJ1-4

CDR3 protein: CASSHQGSDEQYF
CDR3 DNA: TGTGCCAGCAGCCACCAGGGATCTGACGAGCAGTACTTC
V gene: TRBV5-6
clone size: NA
D gene: NA
J gene: TRBJ2-7

CDR3 protein: CASSASGRHENTGELFF
CDR3 DNA: TGTGCCAGCAGCGCTAGCGGGAGGCACGAGAACACCGGGGAGCTGTTTTTT
V gene: TRBV7-9
clone size: NA
D gene: TRBD2
J gene: TRBJ2-2

CDR3 protein: CSVGEREQYF
CDR3 DNA: TGCAGCGTCGGTGAGAGGGAGCAGTACTTC
V gene: TRBV29-1
clone size: NA
D gene: NA
J gene: TRBJ2-7

CDR3 protein: CALSQLMNTEAFF
CDR3 DNA: TGTGCCCTCTCCCAGTTGATGAACACTGAAGCTTTCTTT
V gene: TRBV6-5
clone size: NA
D gene: NA
J gene: TRBJ1-1

CDR3 protein: CAWNLFRGGTDTQYF
CDR3 DNA: TGTGCCTGGAACCTTTTTCGCGGGGGTACAGATACGCAGTATTTT
V gene: TRBV30
clone size: NA
D gene: TRBD2
J gene: TRBJ2-3

CDR3 protein: CASRPGQGATGELFF
CDR3 DNA: TGTGCCAGCAGACCCGGACAGGGGGCCACCGGGGAGCTGTTTTTT
V gene: TRBV6-6
clone size: NA
D gene: TRBD1
J gene: TRBJ2-2

CDR3 protein: CASSGNRGSFLNTEAFF
CDR3 DNA: TGTGCCAGCAGCGGAAACAGGGGGTCCTTTTTGAACACTGAAGCTTTCTTT
V gene: TRBV5-6
clone size: few
D gene: TRBD1
J gene: TRBJ1-1

CDR3 protein: CASSYRDRGNLPQYF
CDR3 DNA: TGTGCCAGTAGTTACCGGGACAGGGGTAATCTACCGCAGTATTTT
V gene: TRBV19
clone size: NA
D gene: TRBD1
J gene: TRBJ2-3

CDR3 protein: CASRQSPSGSYNSPLHF
CDR3 DNA: TGTGCCAGTAGGCAAAGCCCCTCGGGGTCCTATAATTCACCCCTCCACTTT
V gene: TRBV19
clone size: NA
D gene: NA
J gene: TRBJ1-6

CDR3 protein: CASSLSLAEQFF
CDR3 DNA: TGTGCCAGCAGTTTAAGTTTAGCTGAGCAGTTCTTC
V gene: TRBV28
clone size: NA
D gene: NA
J gene: TRBJ2-1

CDR3 protein: CASSPGLAGVGTQYF
CDR3 DNA: TGTGCCAGCAGCCCCGGGCTAGCGGGAGTGGGTACGCAGTATTTT
V gene: TRBV7-2
clone size: NA
D gene: TRBD2
J gene: TRBJ2-3

CDR3 protein: CASSHPWGQVNTGELFF
CDR3 DNA: TGTGCCAGTAGTCATCCGTGGGGACAGGTGAACACCGGGGAGCTGTTTTTT
V gene: TRBV19
clone size: NA
D gene: TRBD1
J gene: TRBJ2-2

CDR3 protein: CAWSLGQNTGELFF
CDR3 DNA: TGTGCCTGGAGTCTCGGACAGAACACCGGGGAGCTGTTTTTT
V gene: TRBV30
clone size: NA
D gene: NA
J gene: TRBJ2-2

CDR3 protein: CASSWAGGEQYF
CDR3 DNA: TGTGCCAGCAGCTGGGCAGGGGGCGAGCAGTACTTC
V gene: TRBV11-2
clone size: NA
D gene: TRBD1
J gene: TRBJ2-7

CDR3 protein: CASSDTRNTEAFF
CDR3 DNA: TGTGCCAGCTCAGACACACGGAACACTGAAGCTTTCTTT
V gene: TRBV18
clone size: NA
D gene: NA
J gene: TRBJ1-1

CDR3 protein: CASSLVSQAHSGNTIYF
CDR3 DNA: TGTGCCAGCAGCTTAGTCTCACAGGCGCACTCTGGAAACACCATATATTTT
V gene: TRBV7-6
clone size: NA
D gene: NA
J gene: TRBJ1-3

CDR3 protein: CASSFPPTRLQFF
CDR3 DNA: TGTGCCAGCAGTTTCCCTCCCACTAGGTTGCAGTTCTTC
V gene: TRBV6-5
clone size: once
D gene: NA
J gene: TRBJ2-1

CDR3 protein: CASSNDAPGQGFYPQNEKLFF
CDR3 DNA: TGTGCCAGCAGCAATGATGCACCGGGACAGGGTTTTTATCCTCAAAATGAAAAACTGTTTTTT
V gene: TRBV21-1
clone size: few
D gene: NA
J gene: TRBJ1-4

CDR3 protein: CASTWEGSRDGYTF
CDR3 DNA: TGTGCCAGCACCTGGGAGGGGTCGAGGGATGGCTACACCTTC
V gene: TRBV7-9
clone size: NA
D gene: NA
J gene: TRBJ1-2

CDR3 protein: CASSSVDRAYEQYF
CDR3 DNA: TGTGCCAGCAGTTCGGTCGACAGGGCCTACGAGCAGTACTTC
V gene: TRBV27
clone size: once
D gene: TRBD1
J gene: TRBJ2-7

CDR3 protein: CASSMIGDRASEQFF
CDR3 DNA: TGTGCCAGTAGTATGATTGGGGACAGGGCCTCCGAGCAGTTCTTC
V gene: TRBV19
clone size: once
D gene: TRBD1
J gene: TRBJ2-1

CDR3 protein: CATSRARTGVHEQYF
CDR3 DNA: TGTGCCACCAGCAGAGCTCGGACAGGAGTTCACGAGCAGTACTTC
V gene: TRBV15
clone size: NA
D gene: TRBD1
J gene: TRBJ2-7

CDR3 protein: CAWSGGELNQPQHF
CDR3 DNA: TGTGCCTGGAGTGGGGGAGAGCTAAATCAGCCCCAGCATTTT
V gene: TRBV30
clone size: NA
D gene: NA
J gene: TRBJ1-5

CDR3 protein: CSVEDQRTGPNYGYTF
CDR3 DNA: TGCAGCGTTGAAGATCAGAGGACAGGACCTAACTATGGCTACACCTTC
V gene: TRBV29-1
clone size: few
D gene: TRBD1
J gene: TRBJ1-2

CDR3 protein: CAWSVGGQVSSYNEQFF
CDR3 DNA: TGTGCCTGGAGTGTGGGAGGGCAGGTAAGCTCCTACAATGAGCAGTTCTTC
V gene: TRBV30
clone size: NA
D gene: TRBD2
J gene: TRBJ2-1

CDR3 protein: CASSIDLGLTYNEQFF
CDR3 DNA: TGTGCCAGTAGTATAGATCTGGGACTTACTTACAATGAGCAGTTCTTC
V gene: TRBV19
clone size: NA
D gene: NA
J gene: TRBJ2-1

CDR3 protein: CSVEDPAGSSYEQYF
CDR3 DNA: TGCAGCGTTGAAGATCCGGCAGGGTCGTCCTACGAGCAGTACTTC
V gene: TRBV29-1
clone size: NA
D gene: NA
J gene: TRBJ2-7

CDR3 protein: CASSDKQGSYEQYF
CDR3 DNA: TGTGCCAGCAGTGACAAGCAGGGCTCCTACGAGCAGTACTTC
V gene: TRBV6-1
clone size: NA
D gene: NA
J gene: TRBJ2-7

CDR3 protein: CATGWESSPLHF
CDR3 DNA: TGTGCCACAGGGTGGGAATCGTCACCCCTCCACTTT
V gene: TRBV19
clone size: NA
D gene: NA
J gene: TRBJ1-6

CDR3 protein: CASSQQGIGGQETQYF
CDR3 DNA: TGCGCCAGCAGCCAACAGGGTATCGGGGGTCAAGAGACCCAGTACTTC
V gene: TRBV4-3
clone size: NA
D gene: NA
J gene: TRBJ2-5

CDR3 protein: CASSLDRGIFAGELFF
CDR3 DNA: TGTGCCAGCTCACTGGACAGGGGAATTTTCGCCGGGGAGCTGTTTTTT
V gene: TRBV18
clone size: few
D gene: TRBD1
J gene: TRBJ2-2

CDR3 protein: CASSLQTGGSDTQYF
CDR3 DNA: TGCGCCAGCAGCTTACAGACAGGGGGCTCAGATACGCAGTATTTT
V gene: TRBV5-1
clone size: NA
D gene: TRBD1
J gene: TRBJ2-3

CDR3 protein: CASSQESGTVGGNSPLHF
CDR3 DNA: TGTGCCAGCAGCCAAGAGTCCGGAACAGTGGGCGGGAATTCACCCCTCCACTTT
V gene: TRBV4-2
clone size: NA
D gene: NA
J gene: TRBJ1-6

CDR3 protein: CASSLAGQGANEQYF
CDR3 DNA: TGTGCCAGCAGCTTAGCGGGACAGGGGGCGAACGAGCAGTACTTC
V gene: TRBV7-9
clone size: NA
D gene: TRBD1
J gene: TRBJ2-7

CDR3 protein: CATSRVIGERQYF
CDR3 DNA: TGTGCCACCAGCAGAGTCATCGGGGAACGGCAGTACTTC
V gene: TRBV15
clone size: NA
D gene: NA
J gene: TRBJ2-7

CDR3 protein: CASSQDRGADIQYF
CDR3 DNA: TGCGCCAGCAGCCAAGATCGGGGGGCGGACATTCAGTACTTC
V gene: TRBV4-3
clone size: NA
D gene: NA
J gene: TRBJ2-4

CDR3 protein: CASSHRPEDSNQPQHF
CDR3 DNA: TGTGCCAGCAGCCATCGACCGGAGGACAGCAATCAGCCCCAGCATTTT
V gene: TRBV21-1
clone size: NA
D gene: NA
J gene: TRBJ1-5

CDR3 protein: CASSQVLSSATNEKLFF
CDR3 DNA: TGCGCCAGCAGCCAAGTGTTGTCGTCGGCAACTAATGAAAAACTGTTTTTT
V gene: TRBV4-1
clone size: NA
D gene: NA
J gene: TRBJ1-4

CDR3 protein: CASSLGAGGDSDTQYF
CDR3 DNA: TGTGCTAGCAGCCTTGGAGCGGGAGGGGATTCAGATACGCAGTATTTT
V gene: TRBV7-7
clone size: NA
D gene: TRBD2
J gene: TRBJ2-3

CDR3 protein: CASSFGGGQNEQFF
CDR3 DNA: TGTGCCAGCAGCTTCGGGGGGGGTCAAAATGAGCAGTTCTTC
V gene: TRBV11-3
clone size: NA
D gene: TRBD2
J gene: TRBJ2-1

CDR3 protein: CASRPGRSYEQYF
CDR3 DNA: TGTGCCAGCAGGCCGGGTCGCTCCTACGAGCAGTACTTC
V gene: TRBV6-5
clone size: NA
D gene: NA
J gene: TRBJ2-7

CDR3 protein: CASSEALAGDATQYF
CDR3 DNA: TGTGCCAGCAGTGAGGCACTAGCGGGAGATGCGACCCAGTACTTC
V gene: TRBV2
clone size: NA
D gene: TRBD2
J gene: TRBJ2-5

CDR3 protein: CASSLHGISYAREQYF
CDR3 DNA: TGTGCCAGCAGCTTACATGGTATTTCCTACGCTAGGGAGCAGTACTTC
V gene: TRBV7-3
clone size: NA
D gene: NA
J gene: TRBJ2-7

CDR3 protein: CASSYAGTGVTEAFF
CDR3 DNA: TGTGCCAGCAGTTACGCAGGGACAGGGGTCACTGAAGCTTTCTTT
V gene: TRBV6-5
clone size: once
D gene: TRBD1
J gene: TRBJ1-1

CDR3 protein: CASSQGSERTDTQYF
CDR3 DNA: TGTGCCAGCAGCCAGGGCAGCGAACGCACAGATACGCAGTATTTT
V gene: TRBV5-4
clone size: NA
D gene: NA
J gene: TRBJ2-3

CDR3 protein: CASSLYGGQETQYF
CDR3 DNA: TGTGCTAGCAGCCTCTATGGGGGGCAAGAGACCCAGTACTTC
V gene: TRBV7-7
clone size: few
D gene: NA
J gene: TRBJ2-5

CDR3 protein: CASSLGQLYEQYF
CDR3 DNA: TGTGCCAGCAGCTTGGGACAGCTATACGAGCAGTACTTC
V gene: TRBV5-4
clone size: few
D gene: NA
J gene: TRBJ2-7

CDR3 protein: CAWTPTGGEDTQYF
CDR3 DNA: TGTGCCTGGACCCCGACAGGGGGGGAAGATACGCAGTATTTT
V gene: TRBV30
clone size: few
D gene: TRBD1
J gene: TRBJ2-3

CDR3 protein: CASSLSMASGRWNEQFF
CDR3 DNA: TGTGCCAGCAGCTTATCGATGGCTAGCGGGAGATGGAATGAGCAGTTCTTC
V gene: TRBV7-2
clone size: few
D gene: TRBD2
J gene: TRBJ2-1